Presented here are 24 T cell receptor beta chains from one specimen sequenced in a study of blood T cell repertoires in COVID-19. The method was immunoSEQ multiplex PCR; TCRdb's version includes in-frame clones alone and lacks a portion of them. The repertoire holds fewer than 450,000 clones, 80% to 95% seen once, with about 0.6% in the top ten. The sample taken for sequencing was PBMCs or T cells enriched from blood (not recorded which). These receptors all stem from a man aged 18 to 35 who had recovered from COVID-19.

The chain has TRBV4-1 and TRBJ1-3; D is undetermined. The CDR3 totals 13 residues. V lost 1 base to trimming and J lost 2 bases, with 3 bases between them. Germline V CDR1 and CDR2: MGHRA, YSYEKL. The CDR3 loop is CASSQAAGNTIYF. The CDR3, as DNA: TGCGCCAGCAGCCAAGCGGCTGGAAACACCATATATTTT.

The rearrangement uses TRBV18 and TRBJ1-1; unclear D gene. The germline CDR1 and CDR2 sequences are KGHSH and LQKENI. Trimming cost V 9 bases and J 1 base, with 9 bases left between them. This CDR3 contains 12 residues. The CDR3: CASRIRNTEAFF. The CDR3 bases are TGTGCCAGTCGCATTAGGAACACTGAAGCTTTCTTT.

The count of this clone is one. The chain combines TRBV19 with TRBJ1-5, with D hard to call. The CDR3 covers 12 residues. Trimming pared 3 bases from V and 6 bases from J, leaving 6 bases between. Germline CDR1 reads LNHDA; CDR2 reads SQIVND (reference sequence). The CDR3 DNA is TGTGCCAGTAGTATTCTATTTCAGCCCCAGCATTTT. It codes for CASSILFQPQHF. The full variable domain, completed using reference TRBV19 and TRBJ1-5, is DGGITQSPKYLFRKEGQNVTLSCEQNLNHDAMYWYRQDPGQGLRLIYYSQIVNDFQKGDIAEGYSVSREKKESFPLTVTSAQKNPTAFYLCASSILFQPQHFGDGTRLSIL.

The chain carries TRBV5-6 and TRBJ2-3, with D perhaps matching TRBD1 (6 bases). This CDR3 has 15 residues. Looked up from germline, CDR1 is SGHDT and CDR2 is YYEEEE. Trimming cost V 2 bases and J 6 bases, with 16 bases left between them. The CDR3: CASSFSPRGGDTQYF. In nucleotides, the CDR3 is TGTGCCAGCAGCTTTTCCCCCCGTGGGGGCGATACGCAGTATTTT.

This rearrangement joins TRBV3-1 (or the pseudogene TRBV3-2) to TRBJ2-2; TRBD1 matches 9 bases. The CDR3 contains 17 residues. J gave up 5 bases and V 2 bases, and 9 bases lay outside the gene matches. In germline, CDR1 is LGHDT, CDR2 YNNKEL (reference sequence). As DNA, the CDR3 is TGTGCCAGCAGCCAAAACCCGGGACAGGGAGGAACCGGGGAGCTGTTTTTT. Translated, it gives CASSQNPGQGGTGELFF.

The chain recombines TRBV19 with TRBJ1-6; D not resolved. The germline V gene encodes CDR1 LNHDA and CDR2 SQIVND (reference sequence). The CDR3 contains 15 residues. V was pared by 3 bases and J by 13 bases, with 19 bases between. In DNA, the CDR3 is TGTGCCAGTAGTATGGGCGGCGGTGGGGAGTTTCCCCTCCACTTT. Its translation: CASSMGGGGEFPLHF.

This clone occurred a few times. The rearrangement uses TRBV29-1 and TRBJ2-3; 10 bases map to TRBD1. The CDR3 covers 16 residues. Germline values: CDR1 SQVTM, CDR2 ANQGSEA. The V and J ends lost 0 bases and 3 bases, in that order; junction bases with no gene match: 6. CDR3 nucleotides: TGCAGCGTTGAAGATCCGGGACAGGGGACAACAGATACGCAGTATTTT. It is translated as CSVEDPGQGTTDTQYF.

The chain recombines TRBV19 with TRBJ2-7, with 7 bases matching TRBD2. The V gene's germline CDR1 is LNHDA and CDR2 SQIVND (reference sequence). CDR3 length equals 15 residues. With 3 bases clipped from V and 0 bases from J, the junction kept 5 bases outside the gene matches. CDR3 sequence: CASSISSGYSYEQYF. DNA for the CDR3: TGTGCCAGTAGTATCTCTAGCGGTTACTCCTACGAGCAGTACTTC.

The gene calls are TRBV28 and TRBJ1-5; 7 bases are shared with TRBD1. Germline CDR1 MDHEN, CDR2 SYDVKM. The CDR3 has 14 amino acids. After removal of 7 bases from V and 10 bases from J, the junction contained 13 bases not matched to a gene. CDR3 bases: TGTGCCAGCATTACCACAGGGGTCGGCCGTCCCCAGCATTTT. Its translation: CASITTGVGRPQHF.

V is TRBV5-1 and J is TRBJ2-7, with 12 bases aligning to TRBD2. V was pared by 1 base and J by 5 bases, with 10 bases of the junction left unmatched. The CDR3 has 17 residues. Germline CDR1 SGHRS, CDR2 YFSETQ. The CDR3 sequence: CASSLRALAGGGHEQYF. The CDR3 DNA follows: TGCGCCAGCAGCTTGAGGGCTCTAGCGGGAGGGGGCCACGAGCAGTACTTC.

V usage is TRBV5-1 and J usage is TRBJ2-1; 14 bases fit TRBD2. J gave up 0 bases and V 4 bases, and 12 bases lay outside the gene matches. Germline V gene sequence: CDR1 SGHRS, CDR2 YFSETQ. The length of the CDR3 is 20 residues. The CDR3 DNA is TGCGCCAGCAGCGGCGGGACTAGCGGGAGCGAGCAGGGCTCCTACAATGAGCAGTTCTTC. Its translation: CASSGGTSGSEQGSYNEQFF.

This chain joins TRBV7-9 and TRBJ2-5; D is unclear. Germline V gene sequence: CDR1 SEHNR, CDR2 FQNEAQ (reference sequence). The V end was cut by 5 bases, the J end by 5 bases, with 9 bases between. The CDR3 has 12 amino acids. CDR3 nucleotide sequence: TGTGCCAGCAGCCAAAGCACCGAGACCCAGTACTTC. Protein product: CASSQSTETQYF. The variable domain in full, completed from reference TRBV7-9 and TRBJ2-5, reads DTGVSQNPRHKITKRGQNVTFRCDPISEHNRLYWYRQTLGQGPEFLTYFQNEAQLEKSRLLSDRFSAERPKGSFSTLEIQRTEQGDSAMYLCASSQSTETQYFGPGTRLLVL.

CDR3: CASSSAGQGIGGNTIYF. CDR3 DNA sequence: TGTGCCAGCAGTTCCGCGGGACAGGGGATTGGGGGAAACACCATATATTTT. The V and J genes are TRBV28 and TRBJ1-3, with 10 bases that match TRBD1. The V gene's germline CDR1 is MDHEN and CDR2 SYDVKM. Trimming removed 4 bases from V and 4 bases from J; junction bases left unmatched: 10. This CDR3 region has 17 residues. The complete variable domain, with remaining parts taken from reference TRBV28 and TRBJ1-3, reads DVKVTQSSRYLVKRTGEKVFLECVQDMDHENMFWYRQDPGLGLRLIYFSYDVKMKEKGDIPEGYSVSREKKERFSLILESASTNQTSMYLCASSSAGQGIGGNTIYFGEGSWLTVV.

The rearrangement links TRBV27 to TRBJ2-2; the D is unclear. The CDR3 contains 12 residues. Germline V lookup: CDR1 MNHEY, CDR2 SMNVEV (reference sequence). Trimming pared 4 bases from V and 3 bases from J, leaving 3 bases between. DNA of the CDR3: TGTGCCAGCAGTTCCGACACCGGGGAGCTGTTTTTT. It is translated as CASSSDTGELFF.

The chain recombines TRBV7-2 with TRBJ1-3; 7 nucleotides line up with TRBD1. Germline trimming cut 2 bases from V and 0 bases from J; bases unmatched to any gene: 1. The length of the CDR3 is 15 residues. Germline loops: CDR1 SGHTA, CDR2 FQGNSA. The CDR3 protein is CASSLYRGSGNTIYF. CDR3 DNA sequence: TGTGCCAGCAGCTTATACAGGGGCTCTGGAAACACCATATATTTT.

DNA for the CDR3: TGTGCCAGCAGGGAACAGACAGACCTGAACACTGAAGCTTTCTTT. Protein product: CASREQTDLNTEAFF. This chain uses TRBV2 with TRBJ1-1, with a possible D match to TRBD1 (5 bases). Germline V gene data show CDR1 as SNHLY and CDR2 as FYNNEI. CDR3 length: 15 amino acids. The V end was cut by 6 bases, the J end by 0 bases, with 14 bases between.

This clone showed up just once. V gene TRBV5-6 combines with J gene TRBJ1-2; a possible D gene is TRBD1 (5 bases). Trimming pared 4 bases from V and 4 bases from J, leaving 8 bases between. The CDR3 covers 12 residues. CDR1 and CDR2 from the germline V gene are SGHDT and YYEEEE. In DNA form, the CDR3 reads TGTGCCAGCAGCCAAGACAGCTATGGCTACACCTTC. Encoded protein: CASSQDSYGYTF.

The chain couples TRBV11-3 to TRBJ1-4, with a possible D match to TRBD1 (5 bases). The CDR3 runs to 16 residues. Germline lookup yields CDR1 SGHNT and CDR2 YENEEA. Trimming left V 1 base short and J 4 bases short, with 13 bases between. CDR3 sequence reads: CASSLASTVYNEKLFF. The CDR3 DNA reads TGTGCCAGCAGCTTAGCCTCGACAGTATATAATGAAAAACTGTTTTTT.

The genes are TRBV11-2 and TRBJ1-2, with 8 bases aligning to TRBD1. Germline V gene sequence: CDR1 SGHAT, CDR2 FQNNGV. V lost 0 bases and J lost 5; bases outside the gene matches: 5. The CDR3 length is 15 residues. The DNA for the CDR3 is TGTGCCAGCAGCTTAGAGCCGGGACAGGCGTATGGCTACACCTTC. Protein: CASSLEPGQAYGYTF.

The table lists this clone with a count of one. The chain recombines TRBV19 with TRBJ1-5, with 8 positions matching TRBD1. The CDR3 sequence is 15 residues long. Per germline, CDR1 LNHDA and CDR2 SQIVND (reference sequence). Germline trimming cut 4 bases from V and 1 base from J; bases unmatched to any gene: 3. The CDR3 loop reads CASSRRQGSNQPQHF. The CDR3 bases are TGTGCCAGTAGTAGGAGACAGGGGAGCAATCAGCCCCAGCATTTT.

CDR3 nucleotides: TGTGCCAGCAGTACGACAGAAAATCAGCCCCAGCATTTT. Encoded protein: CASSTTENQPQHF. The chain recombines TRBV2 with TRBJ1-5; the D gene is possibly TRBD1 (5 bases). Looked up from germline, CDR1 is SNHLY and CDR2 is FYNNEI. The CDR3 contains 13 residues. V lost 5 bases and J lost 4, with 9 bases in between.

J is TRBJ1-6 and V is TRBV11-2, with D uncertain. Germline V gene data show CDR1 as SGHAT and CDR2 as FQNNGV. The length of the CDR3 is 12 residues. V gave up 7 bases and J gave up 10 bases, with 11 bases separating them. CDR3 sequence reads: CASKGRESPLHF. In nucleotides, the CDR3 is TGTGCCAGCAAAGGACGGGAATCACCCCTCCACTTT.

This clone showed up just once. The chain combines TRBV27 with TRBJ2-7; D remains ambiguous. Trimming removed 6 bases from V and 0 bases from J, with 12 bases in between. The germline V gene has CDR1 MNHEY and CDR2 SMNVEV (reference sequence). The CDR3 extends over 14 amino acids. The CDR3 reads CASSPRLSSYEQYF. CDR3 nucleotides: TGTGCCAGCAGCCCTAGGCTGAGCTCCTACGAGCAGTACTTC.

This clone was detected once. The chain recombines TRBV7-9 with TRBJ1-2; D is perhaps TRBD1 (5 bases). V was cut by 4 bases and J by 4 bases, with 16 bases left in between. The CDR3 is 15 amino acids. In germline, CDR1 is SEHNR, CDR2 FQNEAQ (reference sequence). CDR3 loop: CASSYPGGEGYGYTF. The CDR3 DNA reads TGTGCCAGCAGCTACCCCGGGGGTGAGGGCTATGGCTACACCTTC.